There are a few counts of the clone carrying this TCR beta chain. Its antigen is still unknown. The source of the sample is a study of Graves' ophthalmopathy and Graves' hyperthyroidism. Study-level findings and limits: Also, most clonotypes expanded in the thyroid above 0.001 frequency appeared in blood.

This CDR3 has 14 amino acids. Per germline, CDR1 LGHDT and CDR2 YNNKEL (reference sequence). V dropped 2 bases and J dropped 1 base, with 8 bases sitting between them. TCR beta CDR3 amplification used RNA transcripts. First-round RT-PCR employed HTBI primers, with a second-round multiplex PCR after it. TCRdb recomputed calls from the multiplex PCR reads with MiXCR, one row per CDR3 protein. Here the sample spans about 600,000 distinct CDR3 sequences, just under 40% being singletons. The clonotype comes from an adult man with Graves' hyperthyroidism. Sequencing was performed on peripheral blood or thyroid tissue (not recorded which). The chain joins TRBV3-1 to TRBJ2-5; D perhaps matches TRBD2 (5 bases). The CDR3 is CASSQSGIQETQYF. CDR3 sequence (DNA): TGTGCCAGCAGCCAAAGCGGTATCCAAGAGACCCAGTACTTC.